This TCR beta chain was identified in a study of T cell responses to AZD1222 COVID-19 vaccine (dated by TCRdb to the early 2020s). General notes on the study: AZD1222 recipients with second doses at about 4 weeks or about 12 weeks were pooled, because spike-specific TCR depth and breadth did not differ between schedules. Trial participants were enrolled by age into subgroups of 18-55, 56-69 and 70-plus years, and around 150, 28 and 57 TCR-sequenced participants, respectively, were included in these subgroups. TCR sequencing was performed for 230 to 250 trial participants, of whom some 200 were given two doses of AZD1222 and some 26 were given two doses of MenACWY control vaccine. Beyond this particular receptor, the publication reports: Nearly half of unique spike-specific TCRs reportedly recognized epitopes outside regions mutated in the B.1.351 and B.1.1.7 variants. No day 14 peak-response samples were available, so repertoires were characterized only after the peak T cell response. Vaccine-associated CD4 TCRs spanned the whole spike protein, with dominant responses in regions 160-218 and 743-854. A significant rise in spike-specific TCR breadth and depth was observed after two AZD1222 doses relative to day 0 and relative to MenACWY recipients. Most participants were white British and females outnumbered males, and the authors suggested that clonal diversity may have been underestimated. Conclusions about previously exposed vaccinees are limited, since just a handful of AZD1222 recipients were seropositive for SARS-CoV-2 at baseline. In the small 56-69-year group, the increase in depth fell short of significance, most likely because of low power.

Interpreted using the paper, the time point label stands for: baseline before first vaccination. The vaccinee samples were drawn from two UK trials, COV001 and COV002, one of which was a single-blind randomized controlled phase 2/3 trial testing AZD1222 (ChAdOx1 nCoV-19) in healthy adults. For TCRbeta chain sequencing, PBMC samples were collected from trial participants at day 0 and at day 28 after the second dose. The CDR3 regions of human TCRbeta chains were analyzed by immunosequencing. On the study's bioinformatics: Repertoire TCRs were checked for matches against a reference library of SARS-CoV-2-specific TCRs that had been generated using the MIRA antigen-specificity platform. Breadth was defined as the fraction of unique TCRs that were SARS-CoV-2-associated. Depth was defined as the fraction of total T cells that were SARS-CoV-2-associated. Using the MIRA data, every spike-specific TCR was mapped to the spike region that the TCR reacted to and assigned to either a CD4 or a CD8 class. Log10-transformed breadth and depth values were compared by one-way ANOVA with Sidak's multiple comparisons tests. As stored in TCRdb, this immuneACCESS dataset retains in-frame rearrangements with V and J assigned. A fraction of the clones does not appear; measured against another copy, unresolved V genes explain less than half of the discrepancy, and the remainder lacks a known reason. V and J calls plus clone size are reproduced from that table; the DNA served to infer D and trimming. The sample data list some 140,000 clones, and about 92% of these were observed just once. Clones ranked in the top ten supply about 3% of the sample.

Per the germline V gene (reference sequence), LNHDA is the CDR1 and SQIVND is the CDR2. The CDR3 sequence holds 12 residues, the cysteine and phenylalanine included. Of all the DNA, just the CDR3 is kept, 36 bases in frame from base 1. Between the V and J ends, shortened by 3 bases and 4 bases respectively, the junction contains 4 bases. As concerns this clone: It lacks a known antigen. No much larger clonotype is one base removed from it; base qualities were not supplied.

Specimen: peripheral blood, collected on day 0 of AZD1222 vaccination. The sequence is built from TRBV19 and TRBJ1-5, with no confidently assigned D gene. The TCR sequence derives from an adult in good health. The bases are TGTGCCAGTAGTATGCGGAATCAGCCCCAGCATTTT. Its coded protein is CASSMRNQPQHF.